The 19 T cell receptor beta chains listed next were all sequenced from one sample in a study of beta chain features in type 1 diabetes (dated by TCRdb to the late 2010s). Overall study outcomes, separate from this receptor: A moderate but significant shortening of TCRB CDR3 length was observed in type 1 diabetes patients in all four CD4+ subsets.

These TCRs are of unknown antigen specificity. Preparation of the library involved the immunoSEQ multiplex PCR assay. All of the isolated RNA was reverse transcribed with the High Capacity cDNA Reverse Transcription Kit, so expressed TCRB transcripts were sequenced. TCRdb holds this immuneACCESS table with in-frame rearrangements only. Some clones are missing; in checked studies, unresolved V genes explain under half, and the rest has no known cause. Present in this sample are about 650,000 clones, around 11% of which were seen just once. Of the sample, over 0.1% falls within the top ten clones. Specimen: naive CD4+ T cells from blood. The cell subset or site label corresponds to: true naive CD4+ T cells. These receptors were obtained from a young man with type 1 diabetes.

The chain has TRBV27 and TRBJ1-5; tentatively, D is TRBD1 (5 bases). This CDR3 is 15 amino acids long. Trimming took 3 bases from V and 0 from J, leaving 9 bases between them. Germline V gives CDR1 MNHEY, CDR2 SMNVEV (reference sequence). The CDR3 DNA sequence: TGTGCCAGCAGTTTGGTCAGGGATAGCAATCAGCCCCAGCATTTT. It is translated as CASSLVRDSNQPQHF.

The chain combines TRBV7-2 with TRBJ1-6, with D possibly being TRBD1 (6 bases). The V and J ends lost 5 bases and 7 bases respectively, with 15 bases between them. The germline gives CDR1 SGHTA, CDR2 FQGNSA. The CDR3 spans 15 residues. CDR3 DNA sequence: TGTGCCAGCAGCCCGGGGACACCGGGAAATTCACCCCTCCACTTT. Its translation: CASSPGTPGNSPLHF.

The V call is TRBV7-9, the J call TRBJ2-5; 9 positions match TRBD1. Per germline, CDR1 SEHNR and CDR2 FQNEAQ (reference sequence). The CDR3 has 16 amino acids. V gave up 1 base and J gave up 5 bases; unmatched junction bases: 8. The CDR3 coding sequence is TGTGCCAGCAGCTTAGGCCTCCGGGACAGGGAGGAGACCCAGTACTTC. Protein: CASSLGLRDREETQYF.

This rearrangement joins TRBV1 to TRBJ1-1; TRBD1, the table's D call, lacks a check against the DNA. TRBV1 is a recognized pseudogene. This CDR3 has 16 residues. The CDR3 nucleotides read TGCACCAGCAGCTCAATGGGCATCCACAGCAACACTGAAGCTTTCTTT. Its protein is CTSSSMGIHSNTEAFF.

This clone was counted only a few times. The chain combines TRBV5-4 with TRBJ2-1; 8 bases match TRBD2. V lost 4 bases to trimming and J lost 0 bases; unmatched junction nucleotides: 6. This CDR3 comprises 16 residues. The germline V gene has CDR1 SGHNT and CDR2 YYREEE (reference sequence). The CDR3 spells CASSAGGPSSYNEQFF. The CDR3 nucleotides are TGTGCCAGCAGCGCGGGGGGCCCGAGCTCCTACAATGAGCAGTTCTTC. Variable domain in full (rest from reference TRBV5-4 and TRBJ2-1): ETGVTQSPTHLIKTRGQQVTLRCSSQSGHNTVSWYQQALGQGPQFIFQYYREEENGRGNFPPRFSGLQFPNYSSELNVNALELDDSALYLCASSAGGPSSYNEQFFGPGTRLTVL.

V usage is TRBV4-3 and J usage is TRBJ2-5; 8 bases map to TRBD1. CDR1 is LGHNA and CDR2 is YSLEER in the germline V gene. The J segment lost 9 bases and the V segment lost 5 bases, leaving 11 bases of the junction unmatched. The CDR3 is made up of 14 amino acids. In DNA, the CDR3 is TGCGCCAGCAGCGCCCGGACAGGGAGTGTGGCCCAGTACTTC. This translates into CASSARTGSVAQYF.

This clone was seen only a few times. This chain connects TRBV10-3 to TRBJ2-1, with D maybe TRBD2 (5 bases). The CDR3 has 16 amino acids. V lost 2 bases and J 7 bases, leaving 18 bases between the germline ends. Germline loops: CDR1 ENHRY, CDR2 SYGVKD. CDR3 DNA sequence: TGTGCCATCAGTGAGGGGAGCTTCCCCTACAGTAATGAGCAGTTCTTC. It is translated as CAISEGSFPYSNEQFF.

The rearrangement links TRBV5-6 to TRBJ1-2, with 9 nucleotides matching TRBD1. The CDR3 consists of 15 residues. Germline V lookup: CDR1 SGHDT, CDR2 YYEEEE. Germline trimming cut 4 bases from V and 5 bases from J; bases unmatched to any gene: 9. In nucleotides, the CDR3 is TGTGCCAGCAGCCTAAGGACAGGGGTTAGGTATGGCTACACCTTC. It yields the protein CASSLRTGVRYGYTF.

The V gene is TRBV19, the J gene TRBJ2-2; the D gene is possibly TRBD1 (6 bases). This CDR3 comprises 15 residues. V was trimmed by 3 bases and J by 5 bases, leaving 13 bases between them. Germline CDR1 and CDR2: LNHDA and SQIVND (reference sequence). In nucleotides, the CDR3 is TGTGCCAGTAGTATCATGGGGGCTGGTACCGGGGAGCTGTTTTTT. It is translated as CASSIMGAGTGELFF.

V usage is TRBV7-2 and J usage is TRBJ2-7; perhaps TRBD2 as D (5 bases). The ends were cut back, 5 bases at V and 2 bases at J, with 19 bases in the middle. The germline V gene encodes CDR1 SGHTA and CDR2 FQGNSA. The CDR3 is 16 amino acids. The CDR3, as DNA: TGTGCCAGCAGCCGATCCCTCTCCGGGAAACCCTACGAGCAGTACTTC. Its translation is CASSRSLSGKPYEQYF. Full variable domain (rest looked up from reference TRBV7-2 and TRBJ2-7): GAGVSQSPSNKVTEKGKDVELRCDPISGHTALYWYRQSLGQGLEFLIYFQGNSAPDKSGLPSDRFSAERTGGSVSTLTIQRTQQEDSAVYLCASSRSLSGKPYEQYFGPGTRLTVT.

The chain is built from TRBV9 and TRBJ1-5, with unresolved D. Germline V gene lookup returns CDR1 SGDLS and CDR2 YYNGEE. CDR3 length: 14 amino acids. Trimming shortened V by 3 bases and J by 3 bases, and 10 bases separated the two germline ends. CDR3 in DNA: TGTGCCAGCAGCGACGGACGGGCCAATCAGCCCCAGCATTTT. Translated, it gives CASSDGRANQPQHF.

V is TRBV18 and J is TRBJ1-4; D is possibly TRBD1 (5 bases). This CDR3 region has 15 residues. The germline V and J ends were trimmed by 3 bases and 5 bases, with 13 bases remaining between them. Germline V gene lookup returns CDR1 KGHSH and CDR2 LQKENI. CDR3 residues: CASSPQDSQNEKLFF. As DNA, the CDR3 is TGTGCCAGCTCACCCCAAGACAGCCAGAATGAAAAACTGTTTTTT.

This chain uses TRBV9 with TRBJ2-3; D unclear. CDR1 is SGDLS, CDR2 YYNGEE, per germline. With 0 bases removed from V and 4 bases from J, the gap between germline ends came to 6 bases. The CDR3 sequence is 13 residues long. As DNA, the CDR3 is TGTGCCAGCAGCGTAGTGAGAGCAGATACGCAGTATTTT. Protein product: CASSVVRADTQYF.

This chain connects TRBV25-1 to TRBJ1-2; no reliable D call. Between the trimmed V and J ends, which lost 1 base and 4 bases, there was a span of 7 bases. The CDR3 runs to 13 residues. The germline V gene has CDR1 MGHDK and CDR2 SYGVNS. Here the CDR3 reads CASSEWVAYGYTF. Here the CDR3 DNA reads TGTGCCAGCAGTGAATGGGTAGCCTATGGCTACACCTTC.

This chain connects TRBV27 to TRBJ1-1, with unresolved D. With 3 bases removed from V and 1 base from J, the gap between germline ends came to 6 bases. This CDR3 has 13 residues. Germline V gives CDR1 MNHEY, CDR2 SMNVEV (reference sequence). DNA of the CDR3: TGTGCCAGCAGTTTTACGCAGAACACTGAAGCTTTCTTT. Translation: CASSFTQNTEAFF.

This clone turned up a few times. The sample holds other DNA sequences that translate to the same CDR3. The chain recombines TRBV7-9 with TRBJ1-1; the D is unclear. Germline values: CDR1 SEHNR, CDR2 FQNEAQ (reference sequence). The V end lost 1 base, the J end lost 0 bases, and 3 bases lay between the germline ends. This CDR3 spans 13 amino acids. CDR3 sequence (DNA): TGTGCCAGCAGCTTAGAACTGAACACTGAAGCTTTCTTT. As protein: CASSLELNTEAFF.

This clone was seen ten or more times. This rearrangement joins TRBV14 to TRBJ2-6; no clear D gene. The CDR3 is made up of 14 amino acids. Trimming removed 3 bases at V and 2 bases at J, with 5 bases between. Germline CDR1 is SGHDN and CDR2 is FVKESK. CDR3 region: CASSQSAGANVLTF. The CDR3, as DNA: TGTGCCAGCAGCCAGTCTGCTGGGGCCAACGTCCTGACTTTC.

Only a few counts were recorded for this clone. The V call is TRBV7-9, the J call TRBJ1-3, with no clear D. Per the germline V gene, CDR1 is SEHNR and CDR2 is FQNEAQ (reference sequence). V dropped 5 bases and J dropped 4 bases, with 6 bases sitting between them. This CDR3 is built from 12 residues. CDR3 bases: TGTGCCAGCAGCGCGCAGGGAAACACCATATATTTT. Encoded protein: CASSAQGNTIYF.

The DNA of the CDR3 is TGTGCCAGCAGCCAGGGACAGTCTAATGAAAAACTGTTTTTT. Protein: CASSQGQSNEKLFF. The chain recombines TRBV5-4 with TRBJ1-4, with 7 nucleotides matching TRBD1. CDR3 size: 14 residues. CDR1 and CDR2 (germline): SGHNT, YYREEE (reference sequence). V shed 4 bases, J shed 3 bases, and the junction held 3 bases outside the gene matches.